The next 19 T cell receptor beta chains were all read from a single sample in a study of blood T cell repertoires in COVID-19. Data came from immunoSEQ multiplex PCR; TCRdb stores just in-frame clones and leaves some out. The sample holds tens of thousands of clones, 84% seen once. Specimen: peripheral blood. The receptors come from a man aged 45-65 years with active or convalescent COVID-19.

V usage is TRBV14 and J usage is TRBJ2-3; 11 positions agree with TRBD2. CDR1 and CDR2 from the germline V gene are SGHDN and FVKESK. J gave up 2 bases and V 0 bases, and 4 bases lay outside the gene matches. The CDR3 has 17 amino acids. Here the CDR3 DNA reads TGTGCCAGCAGCCAAGACCTAGCGGGGGGAACCACAGATACGCAGTATTTT. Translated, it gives CASSQDLAGGTTDTQYF. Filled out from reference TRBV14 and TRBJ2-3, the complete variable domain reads EAGVTQFPSHSVIEKGQTVTLRCDPISGHDNLYWYRRVMGKEIKFLLHFVKESKQDESGMPNNRFLAERTGGTYSTLKVQPAELEDSGVYFCASSQDLAGGTTDTQYFGPGTRLTVL.

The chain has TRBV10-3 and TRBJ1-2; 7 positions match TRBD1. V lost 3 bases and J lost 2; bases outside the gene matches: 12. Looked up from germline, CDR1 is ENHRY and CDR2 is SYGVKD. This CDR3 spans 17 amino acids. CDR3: CAISDYGRGQGNYGYTF. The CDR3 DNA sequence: TGTGCCATCAGTGATTATGGTAGGGGGCAGGGCAACTATGGCTACACCTTC.

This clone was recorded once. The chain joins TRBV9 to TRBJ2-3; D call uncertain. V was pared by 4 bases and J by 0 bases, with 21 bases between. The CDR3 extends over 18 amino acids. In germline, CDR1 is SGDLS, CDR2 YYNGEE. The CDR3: CASSQFPPGSASTDTQYF. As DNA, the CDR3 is TGTGCCAGCAGCCAATTTCCCCCGGGTTCGGCGAGCACAGATACGCAGTATTTT.

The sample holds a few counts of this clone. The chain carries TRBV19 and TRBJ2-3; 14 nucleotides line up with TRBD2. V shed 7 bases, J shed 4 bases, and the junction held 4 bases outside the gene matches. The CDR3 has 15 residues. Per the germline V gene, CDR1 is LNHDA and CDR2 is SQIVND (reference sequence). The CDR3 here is CASNGLAGGADTQYF. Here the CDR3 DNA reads TGTGCCAGTAATGGACTAGCGGGGGGCGCAGATACGCAGTATTTT.

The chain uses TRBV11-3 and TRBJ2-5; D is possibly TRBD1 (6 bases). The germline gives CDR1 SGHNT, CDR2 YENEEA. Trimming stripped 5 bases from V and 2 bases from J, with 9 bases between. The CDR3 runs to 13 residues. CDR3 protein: CASSPQGQETQYF. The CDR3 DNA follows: TGTGCCAGCAGCCCGCAGGGGCAAGAGACCCAGTACTTC.

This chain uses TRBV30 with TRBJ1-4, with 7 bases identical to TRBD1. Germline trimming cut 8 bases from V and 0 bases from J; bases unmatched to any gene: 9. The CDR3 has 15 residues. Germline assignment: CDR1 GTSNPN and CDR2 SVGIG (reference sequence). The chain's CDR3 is CAAEQGSATNEKLFF. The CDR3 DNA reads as TGTGCCGCCGAACAGGGGTCTGCAACTAATGAAAAACTGTTTTTT.

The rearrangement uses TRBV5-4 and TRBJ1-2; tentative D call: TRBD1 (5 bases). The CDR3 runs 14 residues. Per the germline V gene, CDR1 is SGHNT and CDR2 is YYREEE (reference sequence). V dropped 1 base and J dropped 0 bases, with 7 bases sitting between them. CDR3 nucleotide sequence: TGTGCCAGCAGCTTGAGGGGCCCTAACTATGGCTACACCTTC. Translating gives CASSLRGPNYGYTF. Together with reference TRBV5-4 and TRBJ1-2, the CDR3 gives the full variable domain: ETGVTQSPTHLIKTRGQQVTLRCSSQSGHNTVSWYQQALGQGPQFIFQYYREEENGRGNFPPRFSGLQFPNYSSELNVNALELDDSALYLCASSLRGPNYGYTFGSGTRLTVV.

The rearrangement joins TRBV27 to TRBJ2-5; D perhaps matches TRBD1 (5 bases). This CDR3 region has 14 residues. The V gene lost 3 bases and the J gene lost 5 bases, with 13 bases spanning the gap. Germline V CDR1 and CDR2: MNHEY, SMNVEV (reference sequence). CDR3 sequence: CASSFKGNVETQYF. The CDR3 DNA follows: TGTGCCAGCAGTTTTAAGGGGAATGTGGAGACCCAGTACTTC.

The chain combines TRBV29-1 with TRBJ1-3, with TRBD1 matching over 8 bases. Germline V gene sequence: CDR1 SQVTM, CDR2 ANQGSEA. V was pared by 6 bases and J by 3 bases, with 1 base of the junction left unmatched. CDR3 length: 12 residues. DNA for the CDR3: TGCAGCGTAACAGGGGGTGGAAACACCATATATTTT. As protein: CSVTGGGNTIYF.

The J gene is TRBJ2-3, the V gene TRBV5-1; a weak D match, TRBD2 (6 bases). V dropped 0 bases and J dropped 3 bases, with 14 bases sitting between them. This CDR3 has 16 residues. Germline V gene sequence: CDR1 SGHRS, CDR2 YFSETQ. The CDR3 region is CASSLGAGKGTDTQYF. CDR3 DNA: TGCGCCAGCAGCTTGGGGGCGGGAAAGGGTACAGATACGCAGTATTTT.

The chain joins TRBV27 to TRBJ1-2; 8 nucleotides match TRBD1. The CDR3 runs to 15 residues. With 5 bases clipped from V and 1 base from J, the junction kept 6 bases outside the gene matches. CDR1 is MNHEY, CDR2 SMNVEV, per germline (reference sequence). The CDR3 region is CASSIRQGSNYGYTF. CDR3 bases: TGTGCCAGCAGTATCAGACAGGGGAGTAACTATGGCTACACCTTC.

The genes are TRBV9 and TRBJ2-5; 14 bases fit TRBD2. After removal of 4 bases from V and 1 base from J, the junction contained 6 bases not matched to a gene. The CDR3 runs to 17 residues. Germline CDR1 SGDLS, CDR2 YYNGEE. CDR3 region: CASSPWTSGGFQETQYF. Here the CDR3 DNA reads TGTGCCAGCAGCCCATGGACTAGCGGGGGGTTCCAAGAGACCCAGTACTTC.

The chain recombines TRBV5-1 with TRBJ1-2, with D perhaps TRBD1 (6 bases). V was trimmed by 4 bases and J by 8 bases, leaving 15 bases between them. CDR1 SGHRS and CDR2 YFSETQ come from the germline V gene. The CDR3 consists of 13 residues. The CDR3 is CASSVGTLGGYTF. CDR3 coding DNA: TGCGCCAGCAGCGTCGGGACACTCGGGGGCTACACCTTC.

The CDR3 spells CASSLDRSGANVLTF. DNA of the CDR3: TGTGCCAGCAGCCTAGACAGGTCTGGGGCCAACGTCCTGACTTTC. The genes are TRBV27 and TRBJ2-6; tentative D call: TRBD1 (6 bases). The V gene lost 6 bases and the J gene lost 1 base, with 10 bases spanning the gap. CDR1 and CDR2 from the germline V gene are MNHEY and SMNVEV (reference sequence). There are 15 residues in the CDR3.

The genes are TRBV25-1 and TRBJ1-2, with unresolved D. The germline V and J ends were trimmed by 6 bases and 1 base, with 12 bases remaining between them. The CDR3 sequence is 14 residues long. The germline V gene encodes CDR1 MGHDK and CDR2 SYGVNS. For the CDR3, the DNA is TGTGCCAGCAGGGAGGCAGGAGATAACTATGGCTACACCTTC. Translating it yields CASREAGDNYGYTF.

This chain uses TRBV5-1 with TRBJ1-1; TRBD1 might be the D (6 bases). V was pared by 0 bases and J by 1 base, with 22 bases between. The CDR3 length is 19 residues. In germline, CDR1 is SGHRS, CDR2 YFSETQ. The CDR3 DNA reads TGCGCCAGCAGCTTGGGAAAACCGGGACACGTAACAACGAACACTGAAGCTTTCTTT. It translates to CASSLGKPGHVTTNTEAFF. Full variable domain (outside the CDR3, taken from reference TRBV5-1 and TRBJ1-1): KAGVTQTPRYLIKTRGQQVTLSCSPISGHRSVSWYQQTPGQGLQFLFEYFSETQRNKGNFPGRFSGRQFSNSRSEMNVSTLELGDSALYLCASSLGKPGHVTTNTEAFFGQGTRLTVV.

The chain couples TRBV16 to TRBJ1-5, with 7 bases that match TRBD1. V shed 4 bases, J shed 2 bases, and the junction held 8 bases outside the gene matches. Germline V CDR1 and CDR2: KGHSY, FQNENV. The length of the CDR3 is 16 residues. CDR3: CASSPGQAEGNQPQHF. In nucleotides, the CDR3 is TGTGCCAGCAGCCCAGGACAGGCCGAGGGCAATCAGCCCCAGCATTTT.

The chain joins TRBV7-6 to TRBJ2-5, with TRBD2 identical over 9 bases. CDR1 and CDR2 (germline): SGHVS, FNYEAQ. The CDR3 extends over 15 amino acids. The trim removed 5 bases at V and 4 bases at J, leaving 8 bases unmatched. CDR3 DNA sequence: TGTGCCAGCAGCCAAACCGGGACTAGCAGAGAGACCCAGTACTTC. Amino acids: CASSQTGTSRETQYF.

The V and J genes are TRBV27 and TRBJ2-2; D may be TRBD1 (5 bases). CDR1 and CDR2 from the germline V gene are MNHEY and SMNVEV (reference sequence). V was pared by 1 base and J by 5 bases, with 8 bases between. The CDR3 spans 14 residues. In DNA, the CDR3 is TGTGCCAGCAGTTTATATCAGGGTACCGGGGAGCTGTTTTTT. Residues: CASSLYQGTGELFF.